The next 10 T cell receptor beta chains were all read from a single sample in a study of molecular identifiers for immune sequencing clone quantification. One entry per CDR3 protein, called by TCRdb with MiXCR from the PCR reads. The data contain approximately 590,000 distinct CDR3 sequences, roughly 25% of them singletons. The sequenced sample was naive CD8+ T cells from blood, with Jurkat cell RNA spiked in. Subset described: FACS-sorted CD8+CD4-CCR7+CD45RA+ naive T cells. The receptor source for this set is a human donor in good health. Some libraries in this study had Jurkat cell RNA spiked in.

A remark on this clonotype: A much larger clone sits a single nucleotide away, making a read error possible. The chain carries TRBV4-1 and TRBJ1-2, with a possible D match to TRBD1 (6 bases). The CDR3 totals 14 residues. The germline CDR1 and CDR2 sequences are MGHRA and YSYEKL. Here the CDR3 reads CARSQESGVSSYTF. CDR3 nucleotide sequence: TGCGCCCGCAGCCAAGAATCAGGGGTCTCTAGCTACACCTTC.

This clonotype was counted at least ten times. The chain couples TRBV27 to TRBJ2-7, with TRBD1 matching over 10 bases. The CDR3 runs to 14 residues. In germline, CDR1 is MNHEY, CDR2 SMNVEV (reference sequence). Trimming at V came to 2 bases and at J to 3 bases, leaving 1 base not matched to a gene. CDR3 sequence reads: CASSLRTGGYEQYF. The CDR3 coding sequence is TGTGCCAGCAGTTTAAGGACAGGGGGCTACGAGCAGTACTTC.

In this sample, this clonotype turned up a few times. This rearrangement joins TRBV20-1 to TRBJ2-1; no reliable D call. The V end lost 4 bases, the J end lost 5 bases, and 12 bases lay between the germline ends. Germline V CDR1 and CDR2: DFQATT, SNEGSKA (reference sequence). The CDR3 runs to 13 residues. In nucleotides, the CDR3 is TGCAGTGCTATGAGAGTAAACGACAATGAGCAGTTCTTC. This gives the protein CSAMRVNDNEQFF.

The V call is TRBV4-3, the J call TRBJ1-2; a possible D gene is TRBD1 (6 bases). Deletions cut 2 bases from V and 5 bases from J, with 12 bases between. The CDR3 spans 14 residues. The germline gives CDR1 LGHNA, CDR2 YSLEER. DNA for the CDR3: TGCGCCAGCAGCCAACAGGGGACTGGGTATGGCTACACCTTC. It codes for CASSQQGTGYGYTF.

This sequence joins TRBV13 and TRBJ2-1; D is undetermined. The CDR3 consists of 14 residues. The V gene lost 5 bases and the J gene lost 5 bases, with 13 bases spanning the gap. Germline V gives CDR1 PRHDT, CDR2 FYEKMQ (reference sequence). The CDR3 DNA reads as TGTGCCAGCAGCCCTGAAGACGGAAACAATGAGCAGTTCTTC. Translating gives CASSPEDGNNEQFF.

This rearrangement joins TRBV7-9 to TRBJ2-3, with 9 bases lining up with TRBD2. V lost 4 bases to trimming and J lost 0 bases; unmatched junction nucleotides: 11. The CDR3 totals 18 residues. Germline loops: CDR1 SEHNR, CDR2 FQNEAQ (reference sequence). CDR3 protein: CASSSDPLAGASTDTQYF. The CDR3 DNA reads TGTGCCAGCAGCTCAGACCCCTTAGCGGGGGCTAGCACAGATACGCAGTATTTT.

The chain has TRBV7-2 and TRBJ2-7; weak D call: TRBD2 (6 bases). The germline gives CDR1 SGHTA, CDR2 FQGNSA. The ends were cut back, 1 base at V and 0 bases at J, with 10 bases in the middle. This CDR3 comprises 15 residues. CDR3 bases: TGTGCCAGCAGCTTAGGGAGGGTGAGCTCCTACGAGCAGTACTTC. Its translation is CASSLGRVSSYEQYF.

This chain joins TRBV20-1 and TRBJ2-7; 9 nucleotides match TRBD1. CDR1 and CDR2 (germline): DFQATT, SNEGSKA (reference sequence). This CDR3 is built from 13 residues. V lost 3 bases to trimming and J lost 3 bases; unmatched junction nucleotides: 3. Written as DNA, the CDR3 is TGCAGTGCTAGCCCGACAGGGGGCTACGAGCAGTACTTC. As protein: CSASPTGGYEQYF.

The rearrangement uses TRBV4-3 and TRBJ2-2; possible D gene TRBD1, 5 bases. Trimming removed 0 bases from V and 5 bases from J, with 10 bases in between. The CDR3 runs 15 residues. Germline V gives CDR1 LGHNA, CDR2 YSLEER. As DNA, the CDR3 is TGCGCCAGCAGCCAAGAGGCAGGGTATACCGGGGAGCTGTTTTTT. This codes for CASSQEAGYTGELFF.

This clonotype was counted many times. This chain connects TRBV3-1 to TRBJ2-3; maybe TRBD2 (6 bases). CDR1 is LGHDT, CDR2 YNNKEL, per germline (reference sequence). This CDR3 has 17 amino acids. V lost 0 bases and J lost 0, with 13 bases in between. CDR3 coding DNA: TGTGCCAGCAGCCAAGATGTAGCGGTACTAAGCACAGATACGCAGTATTTT. It is translated as CASSQDVAVLSTDTQYF.